Sequencing of this TCR beta chain was carried out in a study of T cell responses to AZD1222 COVID-19 vaccine. Study outcomes and limitations: Donors, mostly white British, included more females; clonal diversity was possibly underestimated. Only a handful of AZD1222 recipients, more than five in all, had baseline seropositivity.

The data were produced by immunoSEQ multiplex PCR, yet TCRdb's version contains in-frame clones alone and is incomplete. This sample has roughly 110,000 clones, with under 95% found just once. On this clone itself: Its antigen is still unknown.

Source: peripheral blood, taken on day 0 of AZD1222 vaccination. This TCR derives from an adult in good health.

The CDR3 sequence: CASREGPMGEKLFF. CDR3 nucleotide sequence: TGTGCCAGCAGGGAGGGCCCCATGGGGGAAAAACTGTTTTTT. J is TRBJ1-4 and V is TRBV3-1 (or the pseudogene TRBV3-2), with unresolved D. The CDR3 spans 14 residues. V gave up 6 bases and J gave up 8 bases, with 16 bases separating them. CDR1 is LGHDT and CDR2 is YNNKEL in the germline V gene (reference sequence).